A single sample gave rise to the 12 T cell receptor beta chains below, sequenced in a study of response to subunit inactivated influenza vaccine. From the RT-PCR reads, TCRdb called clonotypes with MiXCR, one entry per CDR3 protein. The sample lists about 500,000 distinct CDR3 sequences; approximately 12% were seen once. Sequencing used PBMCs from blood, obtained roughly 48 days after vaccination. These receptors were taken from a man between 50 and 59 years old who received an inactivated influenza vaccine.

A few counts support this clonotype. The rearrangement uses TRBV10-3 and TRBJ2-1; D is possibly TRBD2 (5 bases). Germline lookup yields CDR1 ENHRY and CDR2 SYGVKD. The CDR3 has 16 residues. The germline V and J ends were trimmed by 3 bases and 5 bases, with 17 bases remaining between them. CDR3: CAISESGSRLNNEQFF. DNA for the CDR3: TGTGCCATCAGTGAATCGGGGTCCAGGTTGAACAATGAGCAGTTCTTC.

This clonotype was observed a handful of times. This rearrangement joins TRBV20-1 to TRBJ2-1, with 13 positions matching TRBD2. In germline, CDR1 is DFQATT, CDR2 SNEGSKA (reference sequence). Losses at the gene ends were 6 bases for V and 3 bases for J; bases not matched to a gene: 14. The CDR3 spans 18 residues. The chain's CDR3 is CSAPYRLAGGRFYNEQFF. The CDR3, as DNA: TGCAGTGCCCCGTATAGACTAGCGGGAGGAAGATTCTACAATGAGCAGTTCTTC.

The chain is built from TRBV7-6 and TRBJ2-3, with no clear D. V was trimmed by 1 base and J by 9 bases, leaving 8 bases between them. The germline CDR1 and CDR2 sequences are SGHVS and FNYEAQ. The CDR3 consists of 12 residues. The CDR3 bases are TGTGCCAGCAGCTTAGAAGGCCGAACGCAGTATTTT. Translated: CASSLEGRTQYF.

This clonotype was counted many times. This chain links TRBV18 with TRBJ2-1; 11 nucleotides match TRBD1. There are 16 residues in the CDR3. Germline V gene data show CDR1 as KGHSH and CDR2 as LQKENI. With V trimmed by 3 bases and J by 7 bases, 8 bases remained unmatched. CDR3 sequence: CASSPSGTGGRNEQFF. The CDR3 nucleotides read TGTGCCAGCTCACCGTCCGGGACAGGGGGAAGGAATGAGCAGTTCTTC. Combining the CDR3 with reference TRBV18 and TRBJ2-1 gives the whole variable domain NAGVMQNPRHLVRRRGQEARLRCSPMKGHSHVYWYRQLPEEGLKFMVYLQKENIIDESGMPKERFSAEFPKEGPSILRIQQVVRGDSAAYFCASSPSGTGGRNEQFFGPGTRLTVL.

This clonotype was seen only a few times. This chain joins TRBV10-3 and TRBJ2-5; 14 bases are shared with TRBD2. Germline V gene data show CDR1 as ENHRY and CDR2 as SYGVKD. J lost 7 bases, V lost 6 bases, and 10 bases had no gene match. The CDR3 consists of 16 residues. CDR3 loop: CAISKSGLAGETTQYF. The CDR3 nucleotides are TGTGCCATCAGCAAATCGGGACTAGCGGGAGAGACGACCCAGTACTTC.

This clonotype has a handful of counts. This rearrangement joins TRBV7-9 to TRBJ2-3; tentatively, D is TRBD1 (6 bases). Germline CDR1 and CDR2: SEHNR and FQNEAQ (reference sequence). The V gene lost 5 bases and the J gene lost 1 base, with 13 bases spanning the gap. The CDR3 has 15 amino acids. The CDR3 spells CASSPRGSGTDTQYF. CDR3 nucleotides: TGTGCCAGCAGCCCCAGGGGTAGCGGCACAGATACGCAGTATTTT.

The CDR3 spells CASSSGTFETQYF. As DNA, the CDR3 is TGTGCCAGCTCATCAGGGACATTTGAGACCCAGTACTTC. This chain joins TRBV18 and TRBJ2-5; weak D call: TRBD1 (6 bases). The CDR3 is 13 residues long. CDR1 is KGHSH and CDR2 is LQKENI in the germline V gene. Trimming pared 5 bases from V and 5 bases from J, leaving 12 bases between.

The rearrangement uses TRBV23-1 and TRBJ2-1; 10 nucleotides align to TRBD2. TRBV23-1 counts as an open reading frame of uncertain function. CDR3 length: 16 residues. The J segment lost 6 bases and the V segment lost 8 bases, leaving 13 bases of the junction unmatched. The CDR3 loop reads CASGPKSGRGTNEQFF. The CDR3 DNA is TGCGCCAGCGGACCAAAAAGCGGGAGGGGTACCAATGAGCAGTTCTTC.

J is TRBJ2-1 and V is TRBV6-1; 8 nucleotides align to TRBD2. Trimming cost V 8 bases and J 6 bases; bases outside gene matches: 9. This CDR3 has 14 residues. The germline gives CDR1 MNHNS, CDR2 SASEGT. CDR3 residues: CASGRAGALNEQFF. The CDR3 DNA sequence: TGTGCCAGCGGCCGAGCGGGAGCGCTCAATGAGCAGTTCTTC.

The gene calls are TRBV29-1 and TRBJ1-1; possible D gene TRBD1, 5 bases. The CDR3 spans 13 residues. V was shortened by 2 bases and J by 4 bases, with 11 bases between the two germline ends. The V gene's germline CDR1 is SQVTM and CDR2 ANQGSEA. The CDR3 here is CSVESGGGTEAFF. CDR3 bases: TGCAGCGTTGAATCCGGGGGTGGCACTGAAGCTTTCTTT.

The CDR3 spells CASRSRAGEQFF. CDR3 nucleotides: TGTGCCAGCAGATCAAGGGCCGGTGAGCAGTTCTTC. This sequence joins TRBV6-2 or TRBV6-3 and TRBJ2-1; D remains unclear. The germline gives CDR1 MNHEY, CDR2 SVGEGT. V gave up 6 bases and J gave up 9 bases, with 12 bases separating them. This CDR3 comprises 12 residues.

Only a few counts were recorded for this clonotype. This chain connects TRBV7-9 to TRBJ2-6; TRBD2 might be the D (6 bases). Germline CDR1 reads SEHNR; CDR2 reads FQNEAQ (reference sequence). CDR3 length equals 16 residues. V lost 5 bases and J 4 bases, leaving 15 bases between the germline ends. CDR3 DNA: TGTGCCAGCAGCATGATCCAGGCGGGAGGGGCCAACGTCCTGACTTTC. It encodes CASSMIQAGGANVLTF.